What follows describes a single T cell receptor beta chain. Repertoires were generated with immunoSEQ multiplex PCR, while TCRdb's copy carries only in-frame clones and drops some. The data hold around 92,000 clones, with about 94% observed a single time. This entry belongs to a study of T cell changes during pregnancy in multiple sclerosis. Germline V CDR1 and CDR2: SGHTA, FQGTGA. With V trimmed by 5 bases and J by 2 bases, 8 bases remained unmatched. The CDR3 runs to 16 residues. This sequence was found in a female donor with multiple sclerosis, enrolled in a pregnancy study. The sequences come from peripheral blood, collected in the third trimester of pregnancy. The genes are TRBV7-3 and TRBJ2-2; 7 nucleotides line up with TRBD1. CDR3 DNA: TGTGCCAGCAGCCCACTCCGGACAGGCAACACCGGGGAGCTGTTTTTT. Translation: CASSPLRTGNTGELFF.